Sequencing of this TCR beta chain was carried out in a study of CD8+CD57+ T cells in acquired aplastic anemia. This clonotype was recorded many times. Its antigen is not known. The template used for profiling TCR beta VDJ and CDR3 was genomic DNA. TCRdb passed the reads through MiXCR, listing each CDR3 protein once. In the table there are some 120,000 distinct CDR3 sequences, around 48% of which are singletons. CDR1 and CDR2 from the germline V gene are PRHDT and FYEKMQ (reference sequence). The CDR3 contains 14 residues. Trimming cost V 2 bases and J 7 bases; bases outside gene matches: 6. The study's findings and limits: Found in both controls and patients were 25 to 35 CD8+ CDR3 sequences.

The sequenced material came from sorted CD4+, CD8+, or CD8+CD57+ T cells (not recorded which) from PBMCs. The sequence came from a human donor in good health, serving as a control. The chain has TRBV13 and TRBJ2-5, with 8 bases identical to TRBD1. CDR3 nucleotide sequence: TGTGCCAGCAGCTTACAGGGGGCTGGGGGGACCCAGTACTTC. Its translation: CASSLQGAGGTQYF.